The T cell receptor beta chain described here comes from a study of shared clonotypes between healthy human individuals. Study details: Used for every donor were three CD4 naive, three CD4 memory, two CD8 naive and one CD8 memory plate. Regarding the study as a whole: In contrast to clonotypes shared by all four donors, non-shared clonotypes had lower generation probabilities.

Concerning this clone: The antigen remains undetermined.

The trim removed 6 bases at V and 1 base at J, leaving 8 bases unmatched. This CDR3 has 17 amino acids. In germline, CDR1 is KGHSH, CDR2 LQKENI. Only in-frame clones appear in the TCRdb table, and some are missing; sequencing was by immunoSEQ multiplex PCR. The sample lists approximately 2,000,000 clones, around 93% occurring once. Sequencing was done on a sample of naive CD4+ T cells from PBMCs. This sample's subset: CD45RA+ positively selected. This TCR derives from a man younger than 35 in good health. Some clones in this sample may be carry-over from other donors' samples. The chain carries TRBV18 and TRBJ2-5; TRBD2 matches 13 bases. The CDR3 loop reads CASSPLGLAGAQETQYF. Written as DNA, the CDR3 is TGTGCCAGCTCGCCTCTCGGACTAGCGGGAGCCCAAGAGACCCAGTACTTC.